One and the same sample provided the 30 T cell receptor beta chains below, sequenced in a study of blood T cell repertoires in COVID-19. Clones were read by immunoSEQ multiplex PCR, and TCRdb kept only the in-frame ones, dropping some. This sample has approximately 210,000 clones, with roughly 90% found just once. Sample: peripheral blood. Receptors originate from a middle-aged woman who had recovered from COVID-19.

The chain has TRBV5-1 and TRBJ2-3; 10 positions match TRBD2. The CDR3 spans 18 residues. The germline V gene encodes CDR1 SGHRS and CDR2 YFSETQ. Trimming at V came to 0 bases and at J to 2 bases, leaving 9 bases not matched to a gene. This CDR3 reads CASSLESGRAGDTDTQYF. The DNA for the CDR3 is TGCGCCAGCAGCTTGGAAAGCGGGAGGGCCGGGGACACAGATACGCAGTATTTT.

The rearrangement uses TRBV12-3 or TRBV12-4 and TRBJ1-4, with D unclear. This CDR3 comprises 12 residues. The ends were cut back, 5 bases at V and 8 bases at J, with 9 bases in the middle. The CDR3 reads CASSPTREKLFF. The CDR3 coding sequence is TGTGCCAGCAGTCCTACGCGGGAAAAACTGTTTTTT.

CDR3 loop: CAWSRQMGTDTQYF. In DNA form, the CDR3 reads TGTGCCTGGAGTCGTCAGATGGGCACAGATACGCAGTATTTT. The rearrangement links TRBV30 to TRBJ2-3; D not certain. The CDR3 length is 14 residues. V gave up 2 bases and J gave up 1 base, with 10 bases separating them. Germline-derived CDR1 and CDR2 are GTSNPN and SVGIG (reference sequence).

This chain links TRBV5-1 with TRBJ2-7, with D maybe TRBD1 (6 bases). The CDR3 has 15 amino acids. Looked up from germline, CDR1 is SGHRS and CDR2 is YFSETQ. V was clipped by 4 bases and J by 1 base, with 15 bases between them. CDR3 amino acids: CASSPGQPLSYEQYF. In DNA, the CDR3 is TGCGCCAGCAGCCCCGGACAGCCCCTATCCTACGAGCAGTACTTC.

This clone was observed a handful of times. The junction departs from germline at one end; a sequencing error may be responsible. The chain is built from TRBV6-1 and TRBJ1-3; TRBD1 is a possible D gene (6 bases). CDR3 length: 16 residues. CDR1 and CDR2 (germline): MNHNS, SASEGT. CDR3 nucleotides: TGTGCCAGCAGCGAAGCAGGGGTACAGAGAGGAAACACCATATATTTT. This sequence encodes CASSEAGVQRGNTIYF.

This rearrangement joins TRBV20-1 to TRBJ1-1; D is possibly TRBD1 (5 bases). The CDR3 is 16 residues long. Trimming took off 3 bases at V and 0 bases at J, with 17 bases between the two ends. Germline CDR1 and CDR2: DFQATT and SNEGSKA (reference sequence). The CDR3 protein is CSASPAFGGMNTEAFF. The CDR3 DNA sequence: TGCAGTGCTAGTCCCGCGTTCGGGGGAATGAACACTGAAGCTTTCTTT.

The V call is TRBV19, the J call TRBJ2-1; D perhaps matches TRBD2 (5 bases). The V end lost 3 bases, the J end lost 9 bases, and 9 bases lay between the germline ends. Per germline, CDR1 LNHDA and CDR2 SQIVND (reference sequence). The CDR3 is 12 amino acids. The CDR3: CASSIGVSEQFF. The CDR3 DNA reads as TGTGCCAGTAGTATCGGGGTGAGTGAGCAGTTCTTC.

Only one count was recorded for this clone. The CDR3 loop reads CASSGSGRADGTDTQYF. The CDR3, as DNA: TGTGCCAGCAGCGGTAGCGGGAGGGCCGACGGCACAGATACGCAGTATTTT. J is TRBJ2-3 and V is TRBV9, with 11 bases fitting TRBD2. With V trimmed by 3 bases and J by 1 base, 7 bases remained unmatched. From germline, CDR1 is SGDLS and CDR2 YYNGEE. This CDR3 is 17 amino acids long.

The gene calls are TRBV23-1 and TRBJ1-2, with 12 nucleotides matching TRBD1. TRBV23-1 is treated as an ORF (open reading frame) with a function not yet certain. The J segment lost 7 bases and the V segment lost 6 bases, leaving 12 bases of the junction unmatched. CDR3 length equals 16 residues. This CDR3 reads CASRLGTGGADAGYTF. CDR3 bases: TGCGCCAGCAGATTAGGGACAGGGGGCGCCGATGCTGGCTACACCTTC.

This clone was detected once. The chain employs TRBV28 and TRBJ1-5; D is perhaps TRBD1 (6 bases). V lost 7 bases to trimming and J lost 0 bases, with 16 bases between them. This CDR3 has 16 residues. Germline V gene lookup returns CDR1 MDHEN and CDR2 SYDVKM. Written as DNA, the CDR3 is TGTGCCAGCACCCAGGACAGACACTATAGCAATCAGCCCCAGCATTTT. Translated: CASTQDRHYSNQPQHF.

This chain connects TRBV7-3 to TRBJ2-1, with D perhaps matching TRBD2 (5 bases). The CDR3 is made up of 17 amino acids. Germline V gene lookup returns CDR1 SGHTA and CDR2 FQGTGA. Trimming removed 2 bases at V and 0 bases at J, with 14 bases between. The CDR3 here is CASSLDRGSGSYNEQFF. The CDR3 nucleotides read TGTGCCAGCAGCTTAGATCGTGGCAGCGGCTCCTACAATGAGCAGTTCTTC.

The CDR3 nucleotides read TGCGCCAGCAGCCAGGAGGACAGCAGCTCCTACGAGCAGTACTTC. Translation: CASSQEDSSSYEQYF. The chain combines TRBV4-3 with TRBJ2-7; D possibly corresponds to TRBD1 (6 bases). Germline-derived CDR1 and CDR2 are LGHNA and YSLEER. Trimming left V 3 bases short and J 0 bases short, with 12 bases between. CDR3 length: 15 residues.

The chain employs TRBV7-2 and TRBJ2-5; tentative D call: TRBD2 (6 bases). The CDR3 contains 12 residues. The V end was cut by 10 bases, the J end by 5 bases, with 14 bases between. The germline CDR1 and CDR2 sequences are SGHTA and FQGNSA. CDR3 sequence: CAIAGSGETQYF. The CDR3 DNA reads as TGTGCCATCGCGGGATCTGGGGAGACCCAGTACTTC.

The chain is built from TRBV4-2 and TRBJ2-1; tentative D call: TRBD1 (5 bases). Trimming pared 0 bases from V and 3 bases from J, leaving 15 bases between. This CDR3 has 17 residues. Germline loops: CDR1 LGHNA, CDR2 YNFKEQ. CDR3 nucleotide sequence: TGTGCCAGCAGCCAAGATAAAGGCAGGGCCGGCTACAATGAGCAGTTCTTC. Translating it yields CASSQDKGRAGYNEQFF.

The CDR3 region is CASSPRLGGASDTEAFF. The DNA for the CDR3 is TGTGCCAGCAGCCCCCGCCTGGGGGGGGCGTCGGACACTGAAGCTTTCTTT. This chain connects TRBV3-1 (or the pseudogene TRBV3-2) to TRBJ1-1, with D perhaps TRBD1 (6 bases). Germline V gives CDR1 LGHDT, CDR2 YNNKEL (reference sequence). V lost 4 bases and J lost 3, with 21 bases in between. The CDR3 loop spans 17 amino acids.

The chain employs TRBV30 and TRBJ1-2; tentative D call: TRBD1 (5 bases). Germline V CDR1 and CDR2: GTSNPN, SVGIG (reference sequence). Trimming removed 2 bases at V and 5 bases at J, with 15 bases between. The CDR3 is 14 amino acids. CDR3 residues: CAWSLRQGPYGYTF. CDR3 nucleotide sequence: TGTGCCTGGAGTTTGAGGCAGGGTCCGTATGGCTACACCTTC.

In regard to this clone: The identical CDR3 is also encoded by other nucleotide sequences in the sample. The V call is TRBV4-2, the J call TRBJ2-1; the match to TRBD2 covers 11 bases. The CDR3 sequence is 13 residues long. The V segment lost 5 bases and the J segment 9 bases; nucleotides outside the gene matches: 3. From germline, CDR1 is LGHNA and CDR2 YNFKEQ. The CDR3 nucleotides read TGTGCCAGCAGCTTAACTAGCGGGAGTGAGCAGTTCTTC. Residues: CASSLTSGSEQFF.

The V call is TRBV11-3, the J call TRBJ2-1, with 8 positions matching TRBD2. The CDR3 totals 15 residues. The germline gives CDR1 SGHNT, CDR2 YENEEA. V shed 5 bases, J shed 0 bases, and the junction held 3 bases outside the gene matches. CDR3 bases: TGTGCCAGCAGCCGGGGGGGGAGCTCCTACAATGAGCAGTTCTTC. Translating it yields CASSRGGSSYNEQFF. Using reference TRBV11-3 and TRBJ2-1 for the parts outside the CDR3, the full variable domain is EAGVVQSPRYKIIEKKQPVAFWCNPISGHNTLYWYLQNLGQGPELLIRYENEEAVDDSQLPKDRFSAERLKGVDSTLKIQPAELGDSAVYLCASSRGGSSYNEQFFGPGTRLTVL.

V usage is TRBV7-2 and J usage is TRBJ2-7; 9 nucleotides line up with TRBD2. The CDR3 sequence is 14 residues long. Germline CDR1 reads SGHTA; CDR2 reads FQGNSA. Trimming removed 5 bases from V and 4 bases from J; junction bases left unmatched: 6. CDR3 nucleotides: TGTGCCAGCAGCCTCCAGCGGGAGGAGTACGAGCAGTACTTC. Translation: CASSLQREEYEQYF.

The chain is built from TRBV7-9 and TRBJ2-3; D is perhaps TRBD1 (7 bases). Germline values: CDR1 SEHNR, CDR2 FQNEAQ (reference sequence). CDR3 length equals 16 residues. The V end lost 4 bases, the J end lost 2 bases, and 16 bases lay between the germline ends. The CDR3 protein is CASSSVGRGATDTQYF. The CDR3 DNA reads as TGTGCCAGCAGCTCGGTGGGCAGGGGGGCCACAGATACGCAGTATTTT.

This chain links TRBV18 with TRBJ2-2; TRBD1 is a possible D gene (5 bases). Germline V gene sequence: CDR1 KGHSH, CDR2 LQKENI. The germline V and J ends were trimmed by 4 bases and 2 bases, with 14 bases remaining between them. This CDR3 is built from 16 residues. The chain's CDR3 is CASSLLTGQNTGELFF. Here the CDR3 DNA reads TGTGCCAGCTCACTCCTCACAGGACAAAACACCGGGGAGCTGTTTTTT. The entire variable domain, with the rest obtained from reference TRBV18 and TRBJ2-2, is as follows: NAGVMQNPRHLVRRRGQEARLRCSPMKGHSHVYWYRQLPEEGLKFMVYLQKENIIDESGMPKERFSAEFPKEGPSILRIQQVVRGDSAAYFCASSLLTGQNTGELFFGEGSRLTVL.

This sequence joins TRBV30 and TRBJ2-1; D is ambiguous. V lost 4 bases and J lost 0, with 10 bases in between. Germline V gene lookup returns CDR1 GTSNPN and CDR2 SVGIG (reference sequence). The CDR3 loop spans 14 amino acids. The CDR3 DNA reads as TGTGCCTGGACCACAGAAAGCTCCTACAATGAGCAGTTCTTC. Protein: CAWTTESSYNEQFF.

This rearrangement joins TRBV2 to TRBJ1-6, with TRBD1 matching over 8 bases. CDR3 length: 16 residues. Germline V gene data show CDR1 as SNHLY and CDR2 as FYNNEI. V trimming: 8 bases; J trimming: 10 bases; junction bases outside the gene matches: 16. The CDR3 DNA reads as TGTGCCAGCCCCGAGACAGGGGTTGCCTCCGGATCACCCCTCCACTTT. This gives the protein CASPETGVASGSPLHF.

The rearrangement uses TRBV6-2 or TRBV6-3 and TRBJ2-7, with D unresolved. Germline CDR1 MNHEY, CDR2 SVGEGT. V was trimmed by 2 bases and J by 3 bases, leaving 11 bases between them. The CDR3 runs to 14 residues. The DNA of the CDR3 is TGTGCCAGCAGTTACGGCGGAACCAACTACGAGCAGTACTTC. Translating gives CASSYGGTNYEQYF.

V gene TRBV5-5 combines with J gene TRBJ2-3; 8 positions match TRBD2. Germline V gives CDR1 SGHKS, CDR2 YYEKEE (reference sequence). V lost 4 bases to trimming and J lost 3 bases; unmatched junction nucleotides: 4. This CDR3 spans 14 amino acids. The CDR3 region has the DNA TGTGCCAGCAGCCCGGGAGGGGGAACAGATACGCAGTATTTT. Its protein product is CASSPGGGTDTQYF.

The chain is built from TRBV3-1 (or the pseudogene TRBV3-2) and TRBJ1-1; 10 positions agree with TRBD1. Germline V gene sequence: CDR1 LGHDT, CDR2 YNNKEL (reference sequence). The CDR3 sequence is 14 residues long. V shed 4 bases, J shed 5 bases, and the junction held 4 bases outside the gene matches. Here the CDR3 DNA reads TGTGCCAGCAGCCCGGACAGGGGGAGGACTGAAGCTTTCTTT. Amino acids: CASSPDRGRTEAFF.

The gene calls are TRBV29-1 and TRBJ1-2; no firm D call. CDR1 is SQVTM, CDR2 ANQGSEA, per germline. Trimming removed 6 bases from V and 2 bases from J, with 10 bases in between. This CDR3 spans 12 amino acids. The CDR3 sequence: CSVADGNYGYTF. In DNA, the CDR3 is TGCAGCGTCGCAGACGGGAACTATGGCTACACCTTC.

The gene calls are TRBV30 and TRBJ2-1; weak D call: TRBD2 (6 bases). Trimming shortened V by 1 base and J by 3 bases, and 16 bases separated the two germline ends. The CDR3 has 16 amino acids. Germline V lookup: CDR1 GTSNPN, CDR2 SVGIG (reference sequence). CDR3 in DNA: TGTGCCTGGAGTGGTGGCGCGGGATCCAACTACAATGAGCAGTTCTTC. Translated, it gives CAWSGGAGSNYNEQFF.

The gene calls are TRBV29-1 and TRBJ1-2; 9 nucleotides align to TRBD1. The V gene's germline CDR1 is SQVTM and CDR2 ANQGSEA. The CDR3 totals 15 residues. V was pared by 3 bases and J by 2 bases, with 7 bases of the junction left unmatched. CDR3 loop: CSVDKGQGYNYGYTF. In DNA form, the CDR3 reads TGCAGCGTTGATAAGGGACAGGGATACAACTATGGCTACACCTTC.

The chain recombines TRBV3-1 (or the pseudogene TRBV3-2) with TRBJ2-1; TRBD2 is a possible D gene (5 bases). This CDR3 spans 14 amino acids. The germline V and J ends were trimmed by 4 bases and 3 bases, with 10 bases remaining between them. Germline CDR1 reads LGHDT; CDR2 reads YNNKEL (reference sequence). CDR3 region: CASSLTGFYNEQFF. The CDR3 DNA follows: TGTGCCAGCAGCCTGACGGGGTTCTACAATGAGCAGTTCTTC.